This TCR beta chain was profiled in a study of molecular identifiers for immune sequencing clone quantification. Study information: For replicates, RNA isolated from roughly 21,000 or 96,000 naive CD8 cells was divided into five portions, of which four were sequenced.

Of note for this clonotype: Relative to the germline gene, one junction end is altered; a read error may explain this.

Libraries of naive CD8 T cells were made from approximately 22,000 to 940,000 sorted cells. They used 10%, 30% or 50% RNA. Making the bulk TCR libraries relied on previously described methods and listed TCR primers. TCRdb re-called the PCR reads through MiXCR, storing one row per CDR3 protein. The sample has approximately 550,000 distinct CDR3 sequences; about a fifth are singletons. The germline V gene encodes CDR1 MDHEN and CDR2 SYDVKM. The CDR3 runs 20 residues. This TCR derives from a human donor in good health. Some libraries in this study had Jurkat cell RNA spiked in. The chain carries TRBV28 and TRBJ1-5; 10 bases map to TRBD1. Sequences were obtained from naive CD8+ T cells from blood, with Jurkat cell RNA spiked in. Subset denoted: FACS-sorted CD8+CD4-CCR7+CD45RA+ naive T cells. CDR3 protein: CASSLAPIGTGVYSNQPRHF. In DNA form, the CDR3 reads TGTGCCAGCAGTTTGGCCCCAATCGGGACAGGGGTTTATAGCAATCAGCCCCGGCATTTT.